Described below is a single T cell receptor beta chain sequence and its context. The data were obtained in a study of T-cell reconstitution after alpha-beta-depleted transplantation in children. The TCRbeta library incorporated unique molecular identifiers. TCRdb ran MiXCR on the PCR reads and lists one entry per CDR3 protein. The sample includes a few hundred thousand distinct CDR3 sequences, under 15% of them seen just once. The germline V gene encodes CDR1 MNHEY and CDR2 SVGAGI. The length of the CDR3 is 14 residues. Between the trimmed V and J ends, which lost 1 base and 3 bases, there was a span of 9 bases.

This TCR came from a human donor who donated a stem cell graft to a child with combined immunodeficiency. The chain recombines TRBV6-5 with TRBJ2-5; tentative D call: TRBD2 (5 bases). Specimen: PBMCs from the stem cell graft donor, collected from the stem cell graft. Written as DNA, the CDR3 is TGTGCCAGCAGTTACTTGTCGGGGAAAGAGACCCAGTACTTC. Its translation is CASSYLSGKETQYF.